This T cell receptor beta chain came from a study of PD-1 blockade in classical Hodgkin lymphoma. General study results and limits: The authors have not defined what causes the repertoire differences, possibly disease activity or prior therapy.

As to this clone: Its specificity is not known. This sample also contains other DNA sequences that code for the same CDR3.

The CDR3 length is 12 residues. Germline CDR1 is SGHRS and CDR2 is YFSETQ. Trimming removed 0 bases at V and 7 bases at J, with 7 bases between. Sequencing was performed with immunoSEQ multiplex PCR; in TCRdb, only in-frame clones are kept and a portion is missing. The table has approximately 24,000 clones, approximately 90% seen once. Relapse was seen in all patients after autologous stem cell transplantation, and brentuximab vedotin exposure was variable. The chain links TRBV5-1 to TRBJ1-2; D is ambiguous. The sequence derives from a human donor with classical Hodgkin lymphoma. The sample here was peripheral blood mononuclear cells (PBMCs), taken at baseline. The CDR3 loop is CASSLGTGGYTF. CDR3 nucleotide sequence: TGCGCCAGCAGCTTGGGGACGGGTGGCTACACCTTC.